This TCR beta chain derives from a study of spatial heterogeneity in lung cancer. Study-level information: TCR and UMI combinations that were unique each appeared, on average, more than ten times in raw reads.

Time point reported: sample taken at primary tumor resection. In each case, whole RNA from tumor, nontumor lung or frozen PBMC was sequenced unsorted. On each TCR cDNA molecule, a unique molecular identifier was present. TCRdb reprocessed the 5' RACE reads with MiXCR, giving one entry per CDR3 protein. Altogether tens of thousands of distinct CDR3 sequences are present, approximately 20% being singletons, with the ten largest covering less than 7.5%. This clonotype was observed many times. This CDR3 spans 14 amino acids. V lost 4 bases to trimming and J lost 3 bases, with 13 bases between them. Germline V gene data show CDR1 as SGHKS and CDR2 as YYEKEE (reference sequence).

This chain uses TRBV5-5 with TRBJ2-5; D gene ambiguous. The receptor's source is a male donor with early-stage non-small cell lung cancer. Sample: PBMCs, taken at surgery. This chain's CDR3 is CASSGSYYEETQYF. The CDR3 DNA reads TGTGCCAGCAGCGGATCCTACTACGAAGAGACCCAGTACTTC.